This T cell receptor (beta chain) emerged from a study of blood T cell repertoires in COVID-19. For the study at large: Spain, Italy and the United States supplied samples that represented acute and convalescent COVID-19. The analysed material was cDNA or gDNA that came from T cells, B-cell-depleted T cells, or PBMCs.

Methods used by the authors: By means of reference gene primer amplification, nucleated cell counts were estimated. The assay was immunoSEQ multiplex PCR, and TCRdb's table has in-frame clones only and misses some. The DNA was the basis for D and trimming; V, J and clone size are from that table. Found here are around 260,000 clones, 85% to 90% of them singletons; the top ten hold about 14%. Per germline, CDR1 SGHVS and CDR2 FNYEAQ. The V end lost 0 bases, the J end lost 0 bases, and 15 bases lay between the germline ends. The CDR3 consists of 18 residues. The rearrangement joins TRBV7-6 to TRBJ2-1; perhaps TRBD2 as D (6 bases). This TCR was sampled from a human donor in a cohort sampled during active COVID-19. Sequences were obtained from peripheral blood. In DNA, the CDR3 is TGTGCCAGCAGCTTAGCTACCCCTCTGACTAGCTCCTACAATGAGCAGTTCTTC. This gives the protein CASSLATPLTSSYNEQFF.